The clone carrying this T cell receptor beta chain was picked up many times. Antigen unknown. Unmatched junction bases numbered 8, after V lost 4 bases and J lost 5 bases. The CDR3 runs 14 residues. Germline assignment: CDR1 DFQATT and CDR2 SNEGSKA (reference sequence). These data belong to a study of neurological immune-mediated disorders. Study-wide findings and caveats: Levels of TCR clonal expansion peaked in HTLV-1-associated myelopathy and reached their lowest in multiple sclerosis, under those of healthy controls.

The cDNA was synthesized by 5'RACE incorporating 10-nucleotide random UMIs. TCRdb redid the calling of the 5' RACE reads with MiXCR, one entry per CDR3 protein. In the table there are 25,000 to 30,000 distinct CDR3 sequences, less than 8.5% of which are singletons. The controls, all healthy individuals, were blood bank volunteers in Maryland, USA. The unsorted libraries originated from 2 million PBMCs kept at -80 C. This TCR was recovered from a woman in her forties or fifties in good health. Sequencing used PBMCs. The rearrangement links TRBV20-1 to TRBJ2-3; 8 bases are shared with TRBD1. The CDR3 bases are TGCAGTGCTACCCGGACAGGGCGGGAAGATACGCAGTATTTT. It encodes CSATRTGREDTQYF.